This T cell receptor beta chain is from a study of CD8 T cells in ankylosing spondylitis. TCRdb re-analysed the 5' RACE reads in MiXCR, keeping a single row per CDR3 protein. This table has 26,000 or so distinct CDR3 sequences, 6.5% to 9% appearing once. The CDR3 is 13 residues long. Trimming removed 5 bases from V and 4 bases from J, with 14 bases in between. Per the germline V gene, CDR1 is SQVTM and CDR2 is ANQGSEA. As for this clonotype: Antigen: not known.

Findings and limits, study-wide: Blood of patients with ankylosing spondylitis appeared to be characterized by a TCR beta motif of eight highly homologous variants. Disease-linked clones displayed a CD8+ phenotype and appeared relatively rarely in peripheral blood. Disease-associated clones were reportedly significantly overrepresented in matched ankylosing spondylitis synovial fluid.

The sequence derives from a male donor with ankylosing spondylitis or in good health (not recorded which). The chain links TRBV29-1 to TRBJ1-1, with D possibly matching TRBD1 (6 bases). The specimen was blood. The CDR3 loop is CSVNRVGGTEAFF. The CDR3 DNA follows: TGCAGCGTTAACAGGGTAGGGGGCACTGAAGCTTTCTTT.